This TCR beta chain is from a study of human T cells and chemical hapten exposure. The study, taken as a whole, reports: Correlating positively with patch test score were the PT1 expanded TCR counts.

Time point given: patch test 2, 6 weeks after DPC sensitization. Treatment in this sample: therapeutic diphenylcyclopropenone sensitization with weekly scalp DPC. This clonotype was recorded a few times. Antigen specificity is unknown. TCRdb used MiXCR to reprocess the RACE reads, holding one entry per CDR3 protein. Of tens of thousands of distinct CDR3 sequences listed, 7.5% to 9.5% are singletons. V shed 6 bases and J shed 4 bases, with 12 bases lying between them. The CDR3 has 13 amino acids. The germline CDR1 and CDR2 sequences are MNHEY and SVGEGT. This chain joins TRBV6-2 or TRBV6-3 and TRBJ1-1; D call uncertain. The sequence was obtained from a woman in her forties or fifties with alopecia areata. Some clones in this sample may be carry-over from other donors' samples. Specimen: whole blood, collected in connection with sensitization to the hapten diphenylcyclopropenone (DPC). Here the CDR3 DNA reads TGTGCCAGCAGCCCCTACCTGGGCACTGAAGCTTTCTTT. Residues: CASSPYLGTEAFF.